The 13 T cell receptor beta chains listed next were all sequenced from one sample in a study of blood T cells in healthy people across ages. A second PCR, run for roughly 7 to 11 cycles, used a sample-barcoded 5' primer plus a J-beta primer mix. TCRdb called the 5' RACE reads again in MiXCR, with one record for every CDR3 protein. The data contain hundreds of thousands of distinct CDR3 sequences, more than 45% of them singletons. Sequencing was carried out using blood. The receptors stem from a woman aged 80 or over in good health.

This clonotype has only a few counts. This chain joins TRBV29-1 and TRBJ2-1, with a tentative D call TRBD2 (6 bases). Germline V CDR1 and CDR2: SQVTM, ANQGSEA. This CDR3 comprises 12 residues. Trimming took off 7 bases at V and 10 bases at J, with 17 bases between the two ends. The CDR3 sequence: CSDGDFRREQFF. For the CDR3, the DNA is TGCAGCGATGGGGACTTCCGGAGGGAGCAGTTCTTC.

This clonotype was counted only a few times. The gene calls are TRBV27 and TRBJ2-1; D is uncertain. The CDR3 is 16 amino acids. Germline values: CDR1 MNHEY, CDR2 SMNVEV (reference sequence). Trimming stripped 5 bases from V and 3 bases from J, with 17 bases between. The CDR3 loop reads CASSPRNLNYYNEQFF. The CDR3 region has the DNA TGTGCCAGCAGTCCAAGGAATTTAAACTACTACAATGAGCAGTTCTTC.

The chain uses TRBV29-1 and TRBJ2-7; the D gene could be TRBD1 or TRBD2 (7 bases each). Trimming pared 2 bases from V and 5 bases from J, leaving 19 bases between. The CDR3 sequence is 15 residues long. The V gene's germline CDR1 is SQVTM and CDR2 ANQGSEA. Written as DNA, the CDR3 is TGCAGCGTTGAAACATTGGGCAGGGGGGGTGACGAGCAGTACTTC. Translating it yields CSVETLGRGGDEQYF.

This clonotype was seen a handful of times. CDR3 residues: CASRRGEVDEQFF. The CDR3 DNA follows: TGTGCCAGCAGACGGGGTGAGGTGGATGAGCAGTTCTTC. The J gene is TRBJ2-1, the V gene TRBV2; a possible D gene is TRBD2 (5 bases). Germline V gene lookup returns CDR1 SNHLY and CDR2 FYNNEI. CDR3 length: 13 residues. Trimming shortened V by 6 bases and J by 8 bases, and 14 bases separated the two germline ends.

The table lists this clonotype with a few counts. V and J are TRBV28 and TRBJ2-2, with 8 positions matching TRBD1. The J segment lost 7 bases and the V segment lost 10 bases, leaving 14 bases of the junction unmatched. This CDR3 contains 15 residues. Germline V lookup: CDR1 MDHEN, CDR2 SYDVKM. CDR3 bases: TGTGCCACCACAAAGAGACAGGGGACGAGCGGGGAGCTGTTTTTT. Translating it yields CATTKRQGTSGELFF.

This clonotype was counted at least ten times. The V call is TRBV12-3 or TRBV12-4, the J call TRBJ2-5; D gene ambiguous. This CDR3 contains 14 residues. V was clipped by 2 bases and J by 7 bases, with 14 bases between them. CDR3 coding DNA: TGTGCCAGCAGTTTACTTCGAGCGAAAGGGACCCAGTACTTC. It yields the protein CASSLLRAKGTQYF.

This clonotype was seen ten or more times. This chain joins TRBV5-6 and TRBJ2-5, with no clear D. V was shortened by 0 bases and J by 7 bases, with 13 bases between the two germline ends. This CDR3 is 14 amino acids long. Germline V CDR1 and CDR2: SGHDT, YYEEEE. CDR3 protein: CASSLVTSFGTQYF. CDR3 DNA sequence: TGTGCCAGCAGCTTGGTTACGTCATTCGGGACCCAGTACTTC.

The CDR3 sequence is CSARVNGGANVLTF. DNA for the CDR3: TGCAGTGCTAGAGTCAATGGGGGGGCCAACGTCCTGACTTTC. The rearrangement links TRBV20-1 to TRBJ2-6; no clear D. The CDR3 is 14 amino acids. Trimming removed 1 base at V and 4 bases at J, with 8 bases between. Per germline, CDR1 DFQATT and CDR2 SNEGSKA (reference sequence).

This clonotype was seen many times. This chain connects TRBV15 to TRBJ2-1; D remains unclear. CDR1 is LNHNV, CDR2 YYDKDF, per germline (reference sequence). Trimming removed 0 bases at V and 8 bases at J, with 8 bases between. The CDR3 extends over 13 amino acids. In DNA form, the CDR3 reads TGTGCCACCAGCAGAGATTGGAAGGATGAGCAGTTCTTC. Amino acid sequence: CATSRDWKDEQFF.

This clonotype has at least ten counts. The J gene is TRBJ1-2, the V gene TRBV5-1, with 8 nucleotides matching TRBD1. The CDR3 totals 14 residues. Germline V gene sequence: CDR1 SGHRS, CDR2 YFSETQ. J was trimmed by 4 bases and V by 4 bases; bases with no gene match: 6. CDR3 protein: CASSPGQGGYGYTF. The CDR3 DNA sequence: TGCGCCAGCAGCCCAGGACAGGGCGGCTATGGCTACACCTTC.

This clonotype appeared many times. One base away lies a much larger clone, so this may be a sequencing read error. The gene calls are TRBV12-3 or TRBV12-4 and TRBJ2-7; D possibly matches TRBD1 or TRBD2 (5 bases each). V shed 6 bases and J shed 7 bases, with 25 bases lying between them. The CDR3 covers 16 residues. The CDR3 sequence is CASSPGTQEGLDEQYF. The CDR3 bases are TGTGCCAGCAGCCCCGGGACCCAAGAAGGGCTGGATGAGCAGTACTTC.

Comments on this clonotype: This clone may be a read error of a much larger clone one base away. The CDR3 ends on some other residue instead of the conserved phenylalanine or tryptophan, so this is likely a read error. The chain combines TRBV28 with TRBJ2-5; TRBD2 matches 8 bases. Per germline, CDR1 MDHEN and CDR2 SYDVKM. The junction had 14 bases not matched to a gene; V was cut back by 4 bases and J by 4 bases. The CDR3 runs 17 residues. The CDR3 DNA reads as TGTGCCAGCAGTTCCCCCATTGGAGCGGGAGAGGGAGAGACCCAGTACTTA. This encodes CASSSPIGAGEGETQYL.

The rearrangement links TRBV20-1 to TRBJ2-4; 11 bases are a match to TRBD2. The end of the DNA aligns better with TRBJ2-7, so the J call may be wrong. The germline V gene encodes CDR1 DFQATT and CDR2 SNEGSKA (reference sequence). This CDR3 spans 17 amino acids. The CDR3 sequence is CSARDPALAGGVYEQYF. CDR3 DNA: TGCAGTGCTAGAGATCCGGCCCTAGCGGGGGGAGTCTACGAGCAGTACTTC.